Listed here are 20 T cell receptor beta chains from one sample, sequenced in a study of CD8 T cells in Susac syndrome. Random hexamers primed reverse transcription of about 0.45 to 1 ug RNA. TCRdb redid the calling of the immunoSEQ multiplex PCR reads with MiXCR, one entry per CDR3 protein. The sample includes fewer than 300,000 distinct CDR3 sequences, about 85% of them seen just once. The sample was CD8+ T cells from PBMCs. The receptors here all came from a human donor with multiple sclerosis.

The chain uses TRBV7-9 and TRBJ1-1, with D possibly being TRBD1 (5 bases). CDR3 length: 15 residues. The germline V and J ends were trimmed by 5 bases and 3 bases, with 16 bases remaining between them. Looked up from germline, CDR1 is SEHNR and CDR2 is FQNEAQ (reference sequence). The CDR3 nucleotides read TGTGCCAGCAGCGAACGCCCCGGAGGGGACACTGAAGCTTTCTTT. It is translated as CASSERPGGDTEAFF.

Only one count was recorded for this clonotype. V is TRBV7-9 and J is TRBJ1-1; weak D call: TRBD1 (5 bases). The CDR3 spans 16 residues. The V end lost 5 bases, the J end lost 3 bases, and 19 bases lay between the germline ends. Germline V CDR1 and CDR2: SEHNR, FQNEAQ (reference sequence). CDR3: CASSPGTRNADTEAFF. The DNA for the CDR3 is TGTGCCAGCAGCCCCGGGACGAGAAATGCTGACACTGAAGCTTTCTTT. Looking up the rest from reference TRBV7-9 and TRBJ1-1 gives the full variable domain: DTGVSQNPRHKITKRGQNVTFRCDPISEHNRLYWYRQTLGQGPEFLTYFQNEAQLEKSRLLSDRFSAERPKGSFSTLEIQRTEQGDSAMYLCASSPGTRNADTEAFFGQGTRLTVV.

The rearrangement joins TRBV27 to TRBJ1-5; D is unresolved. The CDR3 contains 14 residues. Germline-derived CDR1 and CDR2 are MNHEY and SMNVEV (reference sequence). The V and J ends lost 5 bases and 2 bases respectively, with 10 bases between them. CDR3 DNA: TGTGCCAGCAGTCACTACGAAGGCAATCAGCCCCAGCATTTT. The encoded protein is CASSHYEGNQPQHF.

This chain links TRBV5-1 with TRBJ2-7; weak D call: TRBD1 (6 bases). The CDR3 totals 15 residues. Looked up from germline, CDR1 is SGHRS and CDR2 is YFSETQ. V lost 3 bases to trimming and J lost 1 base, with 14 bases between them. CDR3 in DNA: TGCGCCAGCAGCTATAGGACAGACCCATCCTACGAGCAGTACTTC. Translating gives CASSYRTDPSYEQYF.

The chain links TRBV6-1 to TRBJ2-1, with 7 bases fitting TRBD2. This CDR3 spans 16 amino acids. CDR1 and CDR2 from the germline V gene are MNHNS and SASEGT. Germline trimming cut 7 bases from V and 0 bases from J; bases unmatched to any gene: 9. CDR3 region: CASIGGIVRSYNEQFF. DNA of the CDR3: TGTGCCAGCATCGGGGGGATCGTCCGCTCCTACAATGAGCAGTTCTTC.

This rearrangement joins TRBV6-2 or TRBV6-3 to TRBJ2-1; no clear D. This CDR3 has 15 amino acids. CDR1 is MNHEY, CDR2 SVGEGT, per germline. V was shortened by 6 bases and J by 4 bases, with 16 bases between the two germline ends. The CDR3 reads CASSSDTHRYNEQFF. The DNA of the CDR3 is TGTGCCAGCAGCTCAGACACCCACCGATACAATGAGCAGTTCTTC.

The chain uses TRBV20-1 and TRBJ2-1, with TRBD2 identical over 16 bases. The CDR3 loop spans 15 amino acids. The germline V gene encodes CDR1 DFQATT and CDR2 SNEGSKA (reference sequence). The junction had 4 bases not matched to a gene; V was cut back by 6 bases and J by 5 bases. CDR3: CSAEGLAGGHNEQFF. The CDR3 DNA is TGCAGTGCGGAGGGACTAGCGGGAGGGCACAATGAGCAGTTCTTC.

The chain uses TRBV28 and TRBJ1-1; TRBD1 might be the D (5 bases). Per the germline V gene, CDR1 is MDHEN and CDR2 is SYDVKM. The CDR3 extends over 18 amino acids. Deletions cut 1 base from V and 0 bases from J, with 18 bases between. The CDR3 sequence: CASSLSPRWGSVNTEAFF. The CDR3 bases are TGTGCCAGCAGTTTATCCCCCCGGTGGGGGTCGGTGAACACTGAAGCTTTCTTT.

The CDR3: CASSLIAQGTTEAFF. CDR3 nucleotides: TGTGCCAGCAGCTTAATCGCGCAGGGGACCACTGAAGCTTTCTTT. The chain is built from TRBV7-3 and TRBJ1-1, with TRBD1 as a possible D gene (6 bases). Germline CDR1 is SGHTA and CDR2 is FQGTGA. Trimming shortened V by 1 base and J by 4 bases, and 13 bases separated the two germline ends. The CDR3 has 15 residues.

The chain carries TRBV6-5 and TRBJ1-1; no reliable D call. Between the trimmed V and J ends, which lost 7 bases and 0 bases, there was a span of 18 bases. CDR3 length equals 16 residues. The germline CDR1 and CDR2 sequences are MNHEY and SVGAGI. DNA of the CDR3: TGTGCCAGCATTTTAATACGGGGAGACATGAACACTGAAGCTTTCTTT. Protein: CASILIRGDMNTEAFF.

The chain combines TRBV2 with TRBJ1-1; D call uncertain. CDR1 and CDR2 from the germline V gene are SNHLY and FYNNEI. Between the trimmed V and J ends, which lost 8 bases and 5 bases, there was a span of 6 bases. This CDR3 is built from 10 residues. CDR3 sequence reads: CASAGTEAFF. DNA for the CDR3: TGTGCCAGCGCAGGAACTGAAGCTTTCTTT. The entire variable domain, with the rest obtained from reference TRBV2 and TRBJ1-1, is as follows: EPEVTQTPSHQVTQMGQEVILRCVPISNHLYFYWYRQILGQKVEFLVSFYNNEISEKSEIFDDQFSVERPDGSNFTLKIRSTKLEDSAMYFCASAGTEAFFGQGTRLTVV.

This clonotype was recorded once. This chain uses TRBV5-1 with TRBJ2-7; unclear D gene. This CDR3 is 11 amino acids long. Germline V lookup: CDR1 SGHRS, CDR2 YFSETQ. V was clipped by 4 bases and J by 6 bases, with 8 bases between them. The CDR3 DNA sequence: TGCGCCAGCAGCCATCGGGCCGAGCAGTACTTC. This gives the protein CASSHRAEQYF.

The rearrangement uses TRBV7-3 and TRBJ2-5; D possibly uses TRBD1 or TRBD2 (6 bases each). The CDR3 runs to 15 residues. The V end was cut by 2 bases, the J end by 6 bases, with 16 bases between. CDR1 is SGHTA, CDR2 FQGTGA, per germline. In DNA, the CDR3 is TGTGCCAGCAGCTTAGCCCAGGAGGGACACCAGACCCAGTACTTC. The encoded protein is CASSLAQEGHQTQYF.

The chain uses TRBV10-2 and TRBJ1-1, with a possible D match to TRBD1 (6 bases). Germline V lookup: CDR1 WSHSY, CDR2 SAAADI. The CDR3 totals 13 residues. The ends were cut back, 7 bases at V and 2 bases at J, with 11 bases in the middle. DNA of the CDR3: TGCGCCAGCACCAGGGGCCCAAACACTGAAGCTTTCTTT. Translating it yields CASTRGPNTEAFF.

The rearrangement links TRBV21-1 to TRBJ2-3. TRBV21-1 is a pseudogene segment. The CDR3 sequence is 14 residues long. The CDR3 nucleotides are TGTGCCAGCAGCAAGGACCTGAGCACAGATACGCAGTATTTT. Translation: CASSKDLSTDTQYF.

Here the CDR3 DNA reads TGTGCCAGCAGGGCACTAGCGGAGACCTACGAGCAGTACTTC. It codes for CASRALAETYEQYF. V and J are TRBV27 and TRBJ2-7, with TRBD2 identical over 8 bases. There are 14 residues in the CDR3. The trim removed 6 bases at V and 2 bases at J, leaving 6 bases unmatched. CDR1 MNHEY and CDR2 SMNVEV come from the germline V gene (reference sequence).

This clonotype was recorded once. The J gene is TRBJ1-5, the V gene TRBV30, with D unresolved. V lost 0 bases to trimming and J lost 6 bases, with 9 bases between them. Germline V gene data show CDR1 as GTSNPN and CDR2 as SVGIG (reference sequence). The CDR3 sequence is 13 residues long. CDR3 DNA: TGTGCCTGGAGTGTGGGCGGCCCTCAGCCCCAGCATTTT. It translates to CAWSVGGPQPQHF.

The chain employs TRBV6-2 or TRBV6-3 and TRBJ1-2; TRBD1 aligns across 7 bases. J was trimmed by 4 bases and V by 6 bases; bases with no gene match: 8. The CDR3 runs 14 residues. Germline CDR1 MNHEY, CDR2 SVGEGT. This chain's CDR3 is CASSLRGATYGYTF. For the CDR3, the DNA is TGTGCCAGCAGCCTCAGGGGGGCGACCTATGGCTACACCTTC.

This clonotype was detected once. The CDR3 region is CASSLPGTGPEQYF. The CDR3 nucleotides read TGTGCCAGCAGTCTTCCCGGGACAGGGCCCGAGCAGTACTTC. V gene TRBV7-9 combines with J gene TRBJ2-7, with TRBD1 identical over 9 bases. CDR1 is SEHNR, CDR2 FQNEAQ, per germline (reference sequence). This CDR3 has 14 amino acids. After removal of 6 bases from V and 6 bases from J, the junction contained 9 bases not matched to a gene.

V usage is TRBV19 and J usage is TRBJ1-1, with TRBD1 matching 9 bases. Germline V gene sequence: CDR1 LNHDA, CDR2 SQIVND (reference sequence). This CDR3 is 12 amino acids long. V shed 7 bases, J shed 6 bases, and the junction held 3 bases outside the gene matches. CDR3 loop: CASKQGAAEAFF. As DNA, the CDR3 is TGTGCCAGTAAACAGGGGGCAGCTGAAGCTTTCTTT.